The sequence of this TCR beta chain was determined in a study of vaccination effects on CD4 cells after COVID-19 (dated by TCRdb to the early 2020s). In the study overall: Two doses of either the BNT162b2 or the mRNA-1273 mRNA SARS-CoV-2 vaccine were administered to participants. In both COVID-19 convalescent patients and infection-naive vaccine recipients, the study compared SARS-CoV-2 spike-specific CD4+ TCR repertoires from before mRNA vaccination with those from after it. Altogether, 10 COVID-19 convalescent patients and a handful of SARS-CoV-2-naive healthy vaccine recipients made up the full study. Cultures from other donors in the study were sequenced using the Oncomine TCR Beta short-read assay on an Illumina iSeq 100.

The ViraFEST assay stimulated PBMC with viral peptide pools and then used TCR sequencing to identify antigen-specific CD4+ T cell clonotypes by expansion. After roughly 11 days of culture, CD4+ T cells were isolated with the EasySep CD4+ T cell isolation kit. Negative nucleocapsid antibody results before and after vaccination confirmed that the healthy vaccine recipients had no prior SARS-CoV-2 infection. About 2.2 million PBMC per well were cultured in IMDM with about 5.1% human AB serum, 7.5 to 10 IU/ml IL-2 and gentamicin, plus 10 ug/ml peptides. Half of the culture medium was replaced with fresh IL-2-containing medium on days 3 and 7. Each peptide stimulation condition was cultured in triplicate wells unless otherwise noted. Using Ficoll-Paque Plus gradient centrifugation, PBMC were separated from whole blood and then either used fresh or cryopreserved at -140C. The overlapping peptide pools covered the spike proteins of SARS-CoV-2 as well as those of the common cold coronaviruses HCoV-NL63, HCoV-OC43 and HCoV-229E. The QIAamp micro DNA kit was used to extract genomic DNA from the cultured CD4+ T cells.

A note on this clone: The target of this receptor is not known. No base quality values were provided; no much bigger clone lies one nucleotide off.

From its cysteine to its phenylalanine, the CDR3 spans 17 amino acids. Only the CDR3 DNA is retained, 51 bases long and in frame from the first base. V is pared back by 4 bases and J by 1 base, with 17 bases lying between the germline termini. The germline V gene (reference sequence) provides CDR1 LNHDA and CDR2 SQIVND. Here is what the overall study found, with its caveats: At late post-vaccination timepoints, both infection-induced and vaccine-induced clones showed marked clonal contraction, consistent with waning T cell responses. Among healthy vaccine recipients, nearly all vaccine-induced clones were SARS-CoV-2 mono-reactive, and just 1 of 255 was cross-reactive with common cold coronaviruses. The study was limited by a small number of convalescent patients, and early post-infection timepoints were lacking.

Receptor libraries were prepared by the immunoSEQ multiplex PCR assay. DNA from the cultured and isolated CD4+ T cells underwent TCR beta CDR3 sequencing. Per the authors' processing: The analysis removed non-productive TCR sequences, trimmed reads to the CDR3 region, and retained only CDR3s that were 7 or more amino acids long. The MANAFEST web app was used to identify antigen-specific clonotypes by comparing expansion in peptide wells with expansion in reference cultures. To be called positive, a clone needed expansion at FDR<0.05 compared with the reference and with all other wells, an odds ratio greater than 5, and a frequency greater than 0.1% in two replicate wells. A clonotype was defined as cross-reactive if the clonotype was significantly expanded both in SARS-CoV-2 spike wells and in at least one common cold coronavirus spike condition. Levenshtein distance calculated with the stringdist R package was used to assess CDR3 similarity, and unrooted trees were constructed with ape in R 3.6.1. In its TCRdb copy, this immuneACCESS table keeps in-frame sequences only and misses some clones. Where compared with another copy, unresolved V genes explain less than half of these, and the others have no known cause. V, J and clone size were drawn from that table, and D and trimming were deduced from the DNA. The sample table contains about 79,000 clones; only one count was recorded for 60% to 80% of them. In total, the top ten clones hold roughly 1.8% of the sample.

The V gene is TRBV19 and the J gene is TRBJ1-5, with the D segment identity uncertain. This receptor was taken from a human donor who received a COVID-19 vaccine. This material consisted of CD4+ T cells from PBMCs cultured with HCoV-229E spike peptides, taken before COVID-19 vaccination. The sample's cell subset or site label, in plain terms: HCoV-229E spike overlapping peptide pool stimulation. In nucleotide form, the sequence is TGTGCCAGTAGTACCACTCTTCGCGGCCTCAGCAATCAGCCCCAGCATTTT. Its amino acids are CASSTTLRGLSNQPQHF. Extended through the reference TRBV19 and TRBJ1-5 proteins, this CDR3 yields the full variable domain: DGGITQSPKYLFRKEGQNVTLSCEQNLNHDAMYWYRQDPGQGLRLIYYSQIVNDFQKGDIAEGYSVSREKKESFPLTVTSAQKNPTAFYLCASSTTLRGLSNQPQHFGDGTRLSIL.